The sequence of this TCR beta chain was determined in a study of blood T cells in healthy people across ages. Together with a sample-barcoded 5' primer, a J-beta primer mix was included in a second PCR lasting about 7 to 12 cycles. TCRdb reprocessed the 5' RACE reads with MiXCR, giving one entry per CDR3 protein. The repertoire has roughly 1,700,000 distinct CDR3 sequences, under 30% of them found once; the top ten carry roughly 8%. Collection of ten milliliters of peripheral blood was performed for each donor. This TCR came from a woman in her 30s in good health. The material sequenced was blood.

The CDR3 is CASSYSKSGANVLTF. Written as DNA, the CDR3 is TGTGCCAGCAGTTACTCGAAATCTGGGGCCAACGTCCTGACTTTC. The chain carries TRBV6-6 and TRBJ2-6; unclear D gene. This CDR3 spans 15 amino acids. Germline V lookup: CDR1 MNHNY, CDR2 SVGAGI (reference sequence). V was trimmed by 0 bases and J by 1 base, leaving 4 bases between them.